The 19 T cell receptor beta chains given below trace back to one sample, sequenced in a study of graft-versus-host responses after intestinal transplantation. TCRdb's table, derived via immunoSEQ multiplex PCR, lists solely in-frame clones and lacks some. The repertoire has 30,000 to 45,000 clones, less than 90% of them found once; the top ten carry 3.5%. The sequencing used PBMCs, collected about 160 weeks after transplant. The receptors here all came from a human patient who received an intestinal transplant, so some T cells may come from the graft donor.

This clone was recorded a few times. The V and J genes are TRBV18 and TRBJ2-1, with D perhaps given as TRBD1 or TRBD2 (6 bases each). Germline V gene lookup returns CDR1 KGHSH and CDR2 LQKENI. V was cut by 1 base and J by 2 bases, with 12 bases left in between. The CDR3 has 16 amino acids. CDR3 coding DNA: TGTGCCAGCTCACCACGGGGGGCAAACACCTACAATGAGCAGTTCTTC. Its protein product is CASSPRGANTYNEQFF. The full variable domain, its missing parts supplied by reference TRBV18 and TRBJ2-1, is NAGVMQNPRHLVRRRGQEARLRCSPMKGHSHVYWYRQLPEEGLKFMVYLQKENIIDESGMPKERFSAEFPKEGPSILRIQQVVRGDSAAYFCASSPRGANTYNEQFFGPGTRLTVL.

In its sample, this clone was seen a few times. This chain uses TRBV6-1 with TRBJ1-4; TRBD1 might be the D (5 bases). This CDR3 is 15 amino acids long. Germline CDR1 and CDR2: MNHNS and SASEGT. Trimming took off 1 base at V and 8 bases at J, with 14 bases between the two ends. CDR3 DNA sequence: TGTGCCAGCAGTGAAGGACCAGGGTCGGGGGAAAAACTGTTTTTT. This encodes CASSEGPGSGEKLFF.

The chain recombines TRBV28 with TRBJ1-5; the D is unclear. The V and J ends lost 8 bases and 11 bases respectively, with 13 bases between them. CDR1 and CDR2 (germline): MDHEN, SYDVKM. The CDR3 covers 11 residues. CDR3 loop: CASGRVLAQHF. The CDR3 DNA sequence: TGTGCCAGCGGAAGGGTCTTGGCCCAGCATTTT.

The chain employs TRBV28 and TRBJ1-2, with D hard to call. The length of the CDR3 is 15 residues. V was clipped by 3 bases and J by 0 bases, with 11 bases between them. Per the germline V gene, CDR1 is MDHEN and CDR2 is SYDVKM. The CDR3 loop reads CASSLEYRANYGYTF. The CDR3 DNA reads TGTGCCAGCAGTTTGGAGTATAGGGCTAACTATGGCTACACCTTC.

The chain couples TRBV6-1 to TRBJ2-1, with TRBD1 matching over 7 bases. J lost 2 bases, V lost 4 bases, and 5 bases had no gene match. In germline, CDR1 is MNHNS, CDR2 SASEGT. The CDR3 is 15 amino acids. As DNA, the CDR3 is TGTGCCAGCAGTGTAACAGGGGAAGCCTACAATGAGCAGTTCTTC. It yields the protein CASSVTGEAYNEQFF.

V usage is TRBV13 and J usage is TRBJ2-3, with D uncertain. The CDR3 is made up of 12 amino acids. The germline V gene encodes CDR1 PRHDT and CDR2 FYEKMQ (reference sequence). V was pared by 5 bases and J by 3 bases, with 6 bases between. CDR3 residues: CASSPGTDTQYF. The CDR3 region has the DNA TGTGCCAGCAGCCCCGGGACAGATACGCAGTATTTT.

The chain carries TRBV5-1 and TRBJ2-1; D not certain. Germline loops: CDR1 SGHRS, CDR2 YFSETQ. The CDR3 extends over 15 amino acids. Trimming stripped 1 base from V and 2 bases from J, with 10 bases between. The CDR3, as DNA: TGCGCCAGCAGCTTGTGGTCCGGAACCTACAATGAGCAGTTCTTC. This sequence encodes CASSLWSGTYNEQFF.

This clone was observed once. The chain has TRBV6-4 and TRBJ2-3; possible D gene TRBD2, 5 bases. Looked up from germline, CDR1 is MRHNA and CDR2 is SNTAGT. This CDR3 is built from 16 residues. Deletions cut 2 bases from V and 5 bases from J, with 17 bases between. CDR3 DNA: TGTGCCAGCAGTGACGGAAACACGGACGGGAAAGATACGCAGTATTTT. This gives the protein CASSDGNTDGKDTQYF.

The J gene is TRBJ1-5, the V gene TRBV27; D may be TRBD1 (6 bases). Trimming removed 5 bases at V and 9 bases at J, with 14 bases between. Germline V lookup: CDR1 MNHEY, CDR2 SMNVEV (reference sequence). CDR3 size: 13 residues. The CDR3 loop reads CASSVQMTGPQHF. CDR3 bases: TGTGCCAGCAGTGTACAAATGACAGGGCCCCAGCATTTT.

The chain joins TRBV5-4 to TRBJ2-7; maybe TRBD1 (5 bases). Germline lookup yields CDR1 SGHNT and CDR2 YYREEE (reference sequence). Trimming removed 0 bases at V and 3 bases at J, with 13 bases between. The length of the CDR3 is 15 residues. CDR3 coding DNA: TGTGCCAGCAGCTTGGATATCGACAGTAACTACGAGCAGTACTTC. The encoded protein is CASSLDIDSNYEQYF.

The chain carries TRBV19 and TRBJ2-2, with 9 bases that match TRBD1. J lost 4 bases, V lost 6 bases, and 12 bases had no gene match. Germline CDR1 reads LNHDA; CDR2 reads SQIVND (reference sequence). The CDR3 length is 17 residues. In DNA form, the CDR3 reads TGTGCCAGTAGCGGGAAAACAGGGGGCGCGGTCACCGGGGAGCTGTTTTTT. The encoded protein is CASSGKTGGAVTGELFF.

The genes are TRBV9 and TRBJ2-3, with 10 bases that match TRBD2. V shed 4 bases, J shed 2 bases, and the junction held 4 bases outside the gene matches. This CDR3 contains 15 residues. The germline gives CDR1 SGDLS, CDR2 YYNGEE. The CDR3 is CASSLLAGITDTQYF. The CDR3 coding sequence is TGTGCCAGCAGCTTACTAGCGGGGATCACAGATACGCAGTATTTT.

DNA of the CDR3: TGTGCCAGCAGCTCTGGGGCGGGGGGCTCCTCTAGCACAGATACGCAGTATTTT. Protein product: CASSSGAGGSSSTDTQYF. This chain links TRBV7-6 with TRBJ2-3; 8 bases agree with TRBD2. The germline V gene encodes CDR1 SGHVS and CDR2 FNYEAQ. The V and J ends lost 4 bases and 0 bases, in that order; junction bases with no gene match: 12. There are 18 residues in the CDR3.

The genes are TRBV7-9 and TRBJ2-5; 10 bases are shared with TRBD2. Unmatched junction bases numbered 16, after V lost 5 bases and J lost 4 bases. CDR1 and CDR2 (germline): SEHNR, FQNEAQ (reference sequence). The CDR3 sequence is 18 residues long. CDR3 in amino acids: CASSELTSGYPSAETQYF. CDR3 in DNA: TGTGCCAGCAGCGAATTGACTAGCGGGTACCCCTCCGCAGAGACCCAGTACTTC.

The rearrangement uses TRBV13 and TRBJ1-4; 9 bases match TRBD1. The CDR3 runs to 19 residues. CDR1 is PRHDT and CDR2 is FYEKMQ in the germline V gene (reference sequence). Trimming removed 4 bases from V and 0 bases from J; junction bases left unmatched: 12. The CDR3 spells CASSSRDGTGTTTNEKLFF. CDR3 DNA sequence: TGTGCCAGCAGCTCGCGGGACGGGACAGGGACGACAACTAATGAAAAACTGTTTTTT.

The CDR3 nucleotides are TGTGCCAGCATCTATAGCGGGAGAGAAGACAATGAGCAGTTCTTC. Translating gives CASIYSGREDNEQFF. The rearrangement joins TRBV6-1 to TRBJ2-1; 9 positions agree with TRBD2. The CDR3 is 15 amino acids. Germline trimming cut 7 bases from V and 5 bases from J; bases unmatched to any gene: 9. Germline CDR1 and CDR2: MNHNS and SASEGT.

The chain joins TRBV30 to TRBJ2-7, with D perhaps TRBD1 (6 bases). The CDR3 is 15 residues long. Per germline, CDR1 GTSNPN and CDR2 SVGIG (reference sequence). Deletions cut 1 base from V and 2 bases from J, with 15 bases between. CDR3 in DNA: TGTGCCTGGAGTGCTGTCAGGGGTAGGGCCTACGAGCAGTACTTC. This gives the protein CAWSAVRGRAYEQYF.

The chain uses TRBV6-1 and TRBJ1-6; D is unclear. This CDR3 spans 11 amino acids. The germline gives CDR1 MNHNS, CDR2 SASEGT. The V gene lost 4 bases and the J gene lost 14 bases, with 9 bases spanning the gap. The CDR3 loop is CASSARGALHF. DNA for the CDR3: TGTGCCAGCAGTGCACGTGGGGCCCTCCACTTT.

The chain has TRBV6-1 and TRBJ1-4; 7 positions agree with TRBD1. CDR1 and CDR2 from the germline V gene are MNHNS and SASEGT. J lost 8 bases, V lost 6 bases, and 9 bases had no gene match. CDR3 length: 14 amino acids. CDR3 amino acids: CASSPTGMVEKLFF. The CDR3 region has the DNA TGTGCCAGCAGCCCGACAGGGATGGTAGAAAAACTGTTTTTT.